A single sample gave rise to the 10 T cell receptor beta chains below, sequenced in a study of T cells after somatic rescue of genetic block. The data were produced by immunoSEQ multiplex PCR, yet TCRdb's version contains in-frame clones alone and is incomplete. This sample yields tens of thousands of clones, of which roughly 90% are seen a single time; about 3% belongs to the top ten. The sequenced sample consisted of peripheral blood mononuclear cells (PBMCs). Receptors were obtained from a man under 40.

The V gene is TRBV5-1, the J gene TRBJ2-1, with D perhaps TRBD1 (6 bases). Germline V gives CDR1 SGHRS, CDR2 YFSETQ. The V end was cut by 3 bases, the J end by 4 bases, with 8 bases between. The CDR3 loop spans 13 amino acids. The CDR3 reads CASSWTEYNEQFF. For the CDR3, the DNA is TGCGCCAGCAGCTGGACAGAATACAATGAGCAGTTCTTC.

The CDR3 region has the DNA TGTGCCACCGGGACAGAAAGTTCACCCCTCCACTTT. Translating it yields CATGTESSPLHF. The chain links TRBV2 to TRBJ1-6; 7 nucleotides align to TRBD1. CDR3 length: 12 residues. V lost 10 bases and J lost 9; bases outside the gene matches: 6. Germline CDR1 SNHLY, CDR2 FYNNEI.

The chain uses TRBV27 and TRBJ2-3; D is unresolved. The germline V gene encodes CDR1 MNHEY and CDR2 SMNVEV (reference sequence). The CDR3 length is 13 residues. V lost 6 bases to trimming and J lost 3 bases, with 10 bases between them. CDR3 bases: TGTGCCAGCAGATCTTCGAATACAGATACGCAGTATTTT. Translation: CASRSSNTDTQYF.

This chain links TRBV2 with TRBJ2-2, with 7 bases lining up with TRBD1. The V and J ends lost 3 bases and 1 base, in that order; junction bases with no gene match: 8. This CDR3 is built from 17 residues. CDR1 is SNHLY and CDR2 is FYNNEI in the germline V gene. CDR3 protein: CASSDYLGQVNTGELFF. DNA of the CDR3: TGTGCCAGCAGTGATTACCTCGGACAGGTGAACACCGGGGAGCTGTTTTTT. Complete variable domain (other parts from reference TRBV2 and TRBJ2-2): EPEVTQTPSHQVTQMGQEVILRCVPISNHLYFYWYRQILGQKVEFLVSFYNNEISEKSEIFDDQFSVERPDGSNFTLKIRSTKLEDSAMYFCASSDYLGQVNTGELFFGEGSRLTVL.

V usage is TRBV5-6 and J usage is TRBJ1-5; a weak D match, TRBD1 (5 bases). V was clipped by 1 base and J by 1 base, with 9 bases between them. CDR1 is SGHDT and CDR2 is YYEEEE in the germline V gene. The CDR3 loop spans 15 amino acids. CDR3 nucleotide sequence: TGTGCCAGCAGCTTGCTGGGGGGAAGCAATCAGCCCCAGCATTTT. Translation: CASSLLGGSNQPQHF.

The J gene is TRBJ2-7, the V gene TRBV27; 8 bases line up with TRBD2. The CDR3 length is 15 residues. The V and J ends lost 0 bases and 3 bases, in that order; junction bases with no gene match: 4. CDR1 is MNHEY, CDR2 SMNVEV, per germline (reference sequence). CDR3 in amino acids: CASSLSRGAVYEQYF. The CDR3 coding sequence is TGTGCCAGCAGTTTATCGCGGGGGGCGGTCTACGAGCAGTACTTC.

The V call is TRBV4-1, the J call TRBJ1-1; D not resolved. Per the germline V gene, CDR1 is MGHRA and CDR2 is YSYEKL. V lost 1 base to trimming and J lost 11 bases, with 8 bases between them. The CDR3 is 11 residues long. The DNA for the CDR3 is TGCGCCAGCAGCCAAGCTGGGAAGGCTTTCTTT. As protein: CASSQAGKAFF.

The V call is TRBV6-5, the J call TRBJ1-2; no clear D gene. Germline CDR1 is MNHEY and CDR2 is SVGAGI. The V gene lost 6 bases and the J gene lost 3 bases, with 11 bases spanning the gap. CDR3 size: 13 residues. The CDR3 DNA follows: TGTGCCAGCAGGGGTGAGCCGGACTATGGCTACACCTTC. Translated, it gives CASRGEPDYGYTF.

The chain has TRBV7-3 and TRBJ1-1; no firm D call. The CDR3 spans 13 residues. Germline lookup yields CDR1 SGHTA and CDR2 FQGTGA. In DNA form, the CDR3 reads TGTGTCACGTCCCGAGATGGCCGAACTGAAGCTTTCTTT. This encodes CVTSRDGRTEAFF.

The J gene is TRBJ2-2, the V gene TRBV27; D unresolved. Trimming left V 4 bases short and J 6 bases short, with 9 bases between. Germline V gives CDR1 MNHEY, CDR2 SMNVEV (reference sequence). The CDR3 loop spans 13 amino acids. The CDR3 reads CASSSPGPGELFF. As DNA, the CDR3 is TGTGCCAGCAGTTCTCCCGGTCCCGGGGAGCTGTTTTTT.